The 20 T cell receptor beta chains below all came from one sample that was sequenced in a study of blood T cell repertoires in COVID-19. Sequencing used immunoSEQ multiplex PCR; TCRdb keeps in-frame clones, though not all of them. The sample includes 150,000 to 200,000 clones, roughly 80% seen only once; the top ten take roughly 2.8%. Sequencing was done on a sample of peripheral blood. Source of these receptors: a man between 65 and 80 years old with acute or convalescent COVID-19.

The J gene is TRBJ2-7, the V gene TRBV7-2; TRBD2 matches at 8 bases. There are 16 residues in the CDR3. V was clipped by 5 bases and J by 2 bases; unmatched bases: 11. The V gene's germline CDR1 is SGHTA and CDR2 FQGNSA. The CDR3 bases are TGTGCCAGCAGCACTAGTCTAGCGGGCGTTGCCTACGAGCAGTACTTC. It codes for CASSTSLAGVAYEQYF.

The gene calls are TRBV3-1 (or the pseudogene TRBV3-2) and TRBJ1-2; possibly TRBD1 for D (5 bases). The CDR3 extends over 16 amino acids. Trimming pared 0 bases from V and 6 bases from J, leaving 17 bases between. The V gene's germline CDR1 is LGHDT and CDR2 YNNKEL (reference sequence). The CDR3 DNA sequence: TGTGCCAGCAGCCAAGACATAACGGGGGTCGCGAATGGCTACACCTTC. Its translation: CASSQDITGVANGYTF.

The rearrangement joins TRBV2 to TRBJ2-3; 13 bases map to TRBD2. Germline V gene data show CDR1 as SNHLY and CDR2 as FYNNEI. The trim removed 6 bases at V and 6 bases at J, leaving 12 bases unmatched. CDR3 size: 17 residues. CDR3 bases: TGTGCCAGCAGAACCCGCTGGACTAGCGGGGGTAGGGATACGCAGTATTTT. Amino acids: CASRTRWTSGGRDTQYF.

This rearrangement joins TRBV11-3 to TRBJ2-1; D gene ambiguous. The germline CDR1 and CDR2 sequences are SGHNT and YENEEA. Trimming removed 8 bases from V and 0 bases from J, with 11 bases in between. There are 14 residues in the CDR3. The CDR3 loop is CASSVDFSYNEQFF. CDR3 in DNA: TGTGCCAGCTCGGTCGATTTCTCCTACAATGAGCAGTTCTTC.

The CDR3 here is CASSLGTGAETQYF. The CDR3 DNA reads as TGTGCCAGCAGCTTAGGGACAGGGGCAGAGACCCAGTACTTC. The rearrangement uses TRBV7-6 and TRBJ2-5; 9 positions match TRBD1. Per germline, CDR1 SGHVS and CDR2 FNYEAQ. V gave up 1 base and J gave up 4 bases; unmatched junction bases: 1. The CDR3 length is 14 residues.

This clone was counted between two and nine times. This chain connects TRBV18 to TRBJ1-1, with D unresolved. V lost 6 bases and J 4 bases, leaving 18 bases between the germline ends. CDR3 length equals 15 residues. Germline V gene data show CDR1 as KGHSH and CDR2 as LQKENI. Here the CDR3 reads CASSALEVTGTEAFF. CDR3 DNA sequence: TGTGCCAGCTCCGCGCTCGAGGTAACGGGCACTGAAGCTTTCTTT.

In this sample, this clone turned up many times. The rearrangement joins TRBV18 to TRBJ2-6; unclear D gene. CDR3 length: 15 amino acids. Trimming cost V 2 bases and J 2 bases, with 7 bases left between them. Per the germline V gene, CDR1 is KGHSH and CDR2 is LQKENI. CDR3 coding DNA: TGTGCCAGCTCACCATCAGGTGCTGGGGCCAACGTCCTGACTTTC. It yields the protein CASSPSGAGANVLTF.

The chain uses TRBV5-1 and TRBJ2-1, with 9 nucleotides matching TRBD2. The CDR3 runs to 14 residues. With 4 bases clipped from V and 7 bases from J, the junction kept 6 bases outside the gene matches. Per germline, CDR1 SGHRS and CDR2 YFSETQ. This CDR3 reads CASSASGEGNEQFF. The DNA of the CDR3 is TGCGCCAGCAGCGCTAGCGGGGAGGGGAATGAGCAGTTCTTC.

The table lists this clone with a few counts. The chain combines TRBV5-1 with TRBJ2-2, with D possibly being TRBD2 (5 bases). This CDR3 region has 14 residues. V shed 1 base and J shed 7 bases, with 11 bases lying between them. Germline V gene sequence: CDR1 SGHRS, CDR2 YFSETQ. The chain's CDR3 is CASSLSEGGGELFF. CDR3 in DNA: TGCGCCAGCAGCTTGTCTGAGGGTGGCGGGGAGCTGTTTTTT.

The chain couples TRBV7-9 to TRBJ1-2; possibly TRBD1 for D (5 bases). The ends were cut back, 5 bases at V and 2 bases at J, with 9 bases in the middle. This CDR3 spans 13 amino acids. Germline V CDR1 and CDR2: SEHNR, FQNEAQ (reference sequence). The CDR3 protein is CASSPGLNYGYTF. CDR3 in DNA: TGTGCCAGCAGCCCGGGACTAAACTATGGCTACACCTTC.

The V gene is TRBV6-5, the J gene TRBJ2-5; 13 nucleotides match TRBD2. The germline V gene encodes CDR1 MNHEY and CDR2 SVGAGI. The CDR3 consists of 15 residues. Unmatched junction bases numbered 5, after V lost 5 bases and J lost 5 bases. The DNA for the CDR3 is TGTGCCAGCAGTAGACTAGCGGGAGGCGAGGAGACCCAGTACTTC. Translating it yields CASSRLAGGEETQYF.

The chain carries TRBV4-2 and TRBJ1-5, with D perhaps TRBD1 (5 bases). Germline CDR1 LGHNA, CDR2 YNFKEQ. Trimming took off 5 bases at V and 0 bases at J, with 11 bases between the two ends. CDR3 length: 15 amino acids. Written as DNA, the CDR3 is TGTGCCAGCAGCAATGGAGGGGATAGCAATCAGCCCCAGCATTTT. Translating it yields CASSNGGDSNQPQHF.

This chain joins TRBV11-2 and TRBJ2-1, with 9 bases that match TRBD1. Germline CDR1 SGHAT, CDR2 FQNNGV. The CDR3 is made up of 13 amino acids. With V trimmed by 7 bases and J by 7 bases, 5 bases remained unmatched. CDR3 protein: CASNGQGWNEQFF. CDR3 coding DNA: TGTGCCAGCAACGGACAGGGGTGGAATGAGCAGTTCTTC.

This clone was seen only a few times. The genes are TRBV5-4 and TRBJ1-2; a possible D gene is TRBD1 (6 bases). The CDR3 covers 15 residues. The ends were cut back, 4 bases at V and 4 bases at J, with 17 bases in the middle. Per the germline V gene, CDR1 is SGHNT and CDR2 is YYREEE (reference sequence). The CDR3 protein is CASSTQRGNLYGYTF. DNA of the CDR3: TGTGCCAGCAGCACTCAAAGGGGGAACCTCTATGGCTACACCTTC.

This clone is a singleton in its sample. The CDR3 DNA reads as TGTGCCAGCAGTCCTTCCAGGAGGGAGACCCAGTACTTC. Amino acids: CASSPSRRETQYF. The chain employs TRBV6-5 and TRBJ2-5, with a possible D match to TRBD2 (5 bases). The germline gives CDR1 MNHEY, CDR2 SVGAGI. The CDR3 loop spans 13 amino acids. Between the trimmed V and J ends, which lost 5 bases and 5 bases, there was a span of 12 bases.

The chain couples TRBV7-8 to TRBJ2-3; 9 bases line up with TRBD2. Trimming cost V 1 base and J 2 bases; bases outside gene matches: 4. The germline V gene encodes CDR1 SGHVS and CDR2 FQNEAQ. There are 16 residues in the CDR3. As DNA, the CDR3 is TGTGCCAGCAGCTTAGGAGCTAGCGGGGCCACAGATACGCAGTATTTT. The encoded protein is CASSLGASGATDTQYF.

The V and J genes are TRBV6-6 and TRBJ2-7; D is possibly TRBD1 (5 bases). The CDR3 runs to 16 residues. V lost 0 bases to trimming and J lost 3 bases, with 15 bases between them. The germline gives CDR1 MNHNY, CDR2 SVGAGI (reference sequence). The CDR3 sequence: CASSYSIWQGFYEQYF. The CDR3 nucleotides read TGTGCCAGCAGTTACTCGATTTGGCAGGGTTTCTACGAGCAGTACTTC.

The chain joins TRBV9 to TRBJ2-2; 11 bases align to TRBD2. V was pared by 3 bases and J by 6 bases, with 13 bases of the junction left unmatched. Per the germline V gene, CDR1 is SGDLS and CDR2 is YYNGEE. This CDR3 region has 18 residues. CDR3 coding DNA: TGTGCCAGCAGCGCTAGTCCCGGGCTAGCGGGGGGTCCCGGGGAGCTGTTTTTT. It translates to CASSASPGLAGGPGELFF. The full variable domain, rest sourced from reference TRBV9 and TRBJ2-2, is DSGVTQTPKHLITATGQRVTLRCSPRSGDLSVYWYQQSLDQGLQFLIQYYNGEERAKGNILERFSAQQFPDLHSELNLSSLELGDSALYFCASSASPGLAGGPGELFFGEGSRLTVL.

This chain uses TRBV7-2 with TRBJ1-5; TRBD1 matches at 7 bases. CDR1 is SGHTA, CDR2 FQGNSA, per germline. This CDR3 has 16 amino acids. The ends lost 1 base at V and 2 bases at J; junction bases unmatched: 5. The CDR3 DNA is TGTGCCAGCAGCTTAGGACCAACAGGGGGCAATCAGCCCCAGCATTTT. Translated, it gives CASSLGPTGGNQPQHF.

The J gene is TRBJ1-1, the V gene TRBV5-4; 7 bases fit TRBD1. Trimming at V came to 1 base and at J to 1 base, leaving 7 bases not matched to a gene. Germline V lookup: CDR1 SGHNT, CDR2 YYREEE (reference sequence). CDR3 length: 16 amino acids. This CDR3 reads CASSLPRDSSNTEAFF. The CDR3 region has the DNA TGTGCCAGCAGCTTGCCTCGGGACAGCTCGAACACTGAAGCTTTCTTT. The whole variable domain, filled in from reference TRBV5-4 and TRBJ1-1, reads ETGVTQSPTHLIKTRGQQVTLRCSSQSGHNTVSWYQQALGQGPQFIFQYYREEENGRGNFPPRFSGLQFPNYSSELNVNALELDDSALYLCASSLPRDSSNTEAFFGQGTRLTVV.